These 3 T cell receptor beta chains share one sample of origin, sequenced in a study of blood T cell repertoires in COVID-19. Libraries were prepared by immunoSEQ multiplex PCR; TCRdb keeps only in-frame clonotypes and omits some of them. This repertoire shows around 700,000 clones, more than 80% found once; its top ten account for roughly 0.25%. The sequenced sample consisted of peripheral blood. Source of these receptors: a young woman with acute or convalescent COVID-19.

The CDR3 reads CASSWDRDTATQYF. The DNA for the CDR3 is TGTGCCAGCAGTTGGGACAGGGACACCGCCACGCAGTATTTT. The chain links TRBV6-5 to TRBJ2-3; 9 bases match TRBD1. V lost 4 bases and J lost 9; bases outside the gene matches: 8. Germline-derived CDR1 and CDR2 are MNHEY and SVGAGI. The CDR3 contains 14 residues.

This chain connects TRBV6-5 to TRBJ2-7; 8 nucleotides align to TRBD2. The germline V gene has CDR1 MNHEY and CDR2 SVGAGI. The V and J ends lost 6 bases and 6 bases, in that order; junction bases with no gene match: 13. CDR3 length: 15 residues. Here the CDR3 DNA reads TGTGCCAGCAGCCGGGGGGGGTCGTTAGAGAGCGAGCAGTACTTC. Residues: CASSRGGSLESEQYF.

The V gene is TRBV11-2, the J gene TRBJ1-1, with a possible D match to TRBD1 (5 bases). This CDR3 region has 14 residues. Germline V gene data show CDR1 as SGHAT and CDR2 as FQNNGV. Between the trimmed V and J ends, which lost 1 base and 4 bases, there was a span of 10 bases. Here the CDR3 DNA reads TGTGCCAGCAGCTTAGCTGGAGGGACCACTGAAGCTTTCTTT. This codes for CASSLAGGTTEAFF.